This T cell receptor (beta chain) was retrieved from a study of T cells in Graves' hyperthyroidism and ophthalmopathy (dated by TCRdb to between 2019 and 2020). Study-level background: Peripheral blood was sampled at the time of initial diagnosis, prior to any treatment. To identify distinguishing TCR V-J signatures, a discovery cohort of about 100 patients was used, comprising 40 to 45 with Graves' ophthalmopathy and around 60 with stable Graves' hyperthyroidism. An independent validation cohort of around 20 hyperthyroidism patients and approximately 17 patients who later progressed to ophthalmopathy tested prospective prediction of ophthalmopathy. The 75 to 100 discovery patients were randomly split 7:3 into training and test sets. In addition, the study compared T-cell repertoires in thyroid tissue and in blood from six Graves' hyperthyroidism patients. After sampling, hyperthyroidism patients received methimazole starting at 30 mg daily, and ophthalmopathy patients received high-dose intravenous methylprednisolone. According to the paper, TCR Vbeta CDR3 sequencing was carried out on 135 peripheral blood samples, which came from 40 to 45 ophthalmopathy, about 75 hyperthyroidism and about 17 progressor patients. Broad study findings and their caveats: In validation, the model predicted progression to ophthalmopathy with over 60% sensitivity and roughly 72% specificity, a median of around six months before onset. No statistical method was used to set the sample size in advance, and investigators knew the group allocation. In cross-validation, a model built on a 13 V-J signature told ophthalmopathy apart from stable hyperthyroidism with 87.88% sensitivity and roughly 83% specificity, and in testing the same model reached 80%/75%. Most expanded thyroid clonotypes (frequency above 0.001) were also found in blood, which suggests that blood repertoires may mirror thyroid immune responses.

There are many counts of this clonotype. There is no known antigen for this receptor. Nothing much larger sits one base from this clone, and base qualities are not available. The TCR beta CDR3 regions were amplified from RNA transcripts. The first round of RT-PCR for the TCR CDR3 was performed with the HTBI primer set and the Qiagen OneStep RT-PCR kit. The libraries were constructed in a second round of multiplex PCR and then size-selected and purified. Sequencing of the libraries was done on an Illumina HiSeq2000 using paired-end 100 bp reads. Under the source paper's analysis protocol: SOAPnuke was used to process the raw data, with reads discarded if the reads contained adapters or uncalled bases, had a mean Phred below 15, or lacked an exact constant-primer or identifier match. High-quality paired reads were merged with COPE v1.2.5, and unique nucleotide sequences were defined as clonotypes. MiTCR v1.1 was used to align the clonotypes against IMGT TRBV, TRBD and TRBJ reference segments. Analysis was restricted to V-J combinations with a frequency above 0.0001, which covered roughly 99% of repertoires. The TCS score was defined as F50 (clonal expansion) divided by E x V (chaos), with BLOSUM62-based TCRdist calculated between CDR3 peptides within each V-J. Welch's t-statistics and random forest reduced approximately 520 V-J features to 10 to 15, which were used in a naive Bayes classifier (R e1071). TCRdb reprocessing: public reads trimmed at Q25 with fastp, clones called with MiXCR, in-frame beta chains kept. CDR3 protein sequences are deduplicated, and each keeps its most common genes and DNA. These V and J calls derive from TCRdb rather than the authors' analysis. Present in this sample are about 600,000 distinct CDR3 sequences, more than 15% of which were seen just once. Clones ranked in the top ten supply about 3.5% of the sample.

Ophthalmopathy patients had moderately to severely active disease, with a Clinical Activity Score of 3 or more, a NOSPECS grade of 4 or more, and a disease duration of less than 3 months. Exclusion was applied to patients with uncontrolled infections, other autoimmune diseases, pregnancy or lactation. Diagnoses relied on clinical symptoms, serum thyroxine and TRAb, thyroid ultrasound and orbital computed tomography. PBMCs were separated from under 11 ml of fresh peripheral blood using Ficoll-Paque density gradient centrifugation. Total RNA was extracted using Trizol reagent, and RNA quality was assessed on an Agilent 2100 Bioanalyzer. Trimming removed 4 bases from V and 5 bases from J, leaving 11 bases between the germline ends. From the cysteine through the phenylalanine, the CDR3 covers 13 amino acids. Of the read, only the CDR3 DNA is kept; its 39 bases are in frame from base 1. Reading the germline V gene gives CDR1 MDHEN and CDR2 SYDVKM.

Material: blood. This receptor chain uses TRBV28 and TRBJ1-1; too little of a D gene remains to name it. This clonotype originated in a woman aged 40 to 50 with Graves' ophthalmopathy. Here the CDR3 is given as CASSSPGRTEAFF. The DNA sequence is as follows: TGTGCCAGCAGTTCACCCGGACGGACTGAAGCTTTCTTT.